This TCR beta chain was recorded in a study of early stage breast cancer tumors. Germline loops: CDR1 SSHAT, CDR2 FNYEAQ (reference sequence). The CDR3 has 14 amino acids. Findings of the study overall: Bulk DNA sequencing of unsorted cells missed chain pairing and markers. Enriched TCRB sequences shared across patients were mostly commonly generated sequences. Compared with adjacent normal breast, tumors showed about 2.3-fold denser, more clonal T cells.

Sequencing was performed with immunoSEQ multiplex PCR; in TCRdb, only in-frame clones are kept and a portion is missing. The sample carries approximately 75,000 clones, more than 70% recorded once. In the case of this clone: The target antigen is unknown. Sequence at one end of the junction differs from germline and may be a read error.

The TCR was taken from a person aged 35-55 years with breast cancer. The sequenced material came from blood. The chain couples TRBV7-7 to TRBJ2-1, with TRBD1 matching 10 bases. CDR3 DNA sequence: TGTGCTAGCAGCTTTGGGACAGGGGTTAATGAGCAGTTCTTC. It yields the protein CASSFGTGVNEQFF.